The clone carrying this T cell receptor beta chain was recorded many times. Its antigen remains unknown. The sample originates from a study of T-cell memory formation after mild COVID-19. Across the study: TCR clusters were largely donor specific.

Study-level findings and limits: The CD4+ clones that contracted clustered mainly within CM and EM, and the CD8+ clones concentrated in EMRA. Cross-reactive memory seemingly joined, as some responding clones were found in pre-infection memory.

The CDR3 loop spans 14 amino acids. Trimming took 1 base from V and 0 from J, leaving 7 bases between them. Germline V gene lookup returns CDR1 SEHNR and CDR2 FQNEAQ (reference sequence). 5'RACE primed from the constant segment yielded TCR alpha and TCR beta cDNA libraries bearing sample barcodes and UMIs. TCRdb reprocessed the 5' RACE reads via MiXCR and lists one record per CDR3 protein. Of 29,000 or so distinct CDR3 sequences in the sample, about 16% were seen once. The specimen sequenced was PBMCs or a T cell subset sorted from them (not recorded which). This TCR was sampled from an adult who had mild COVID-19 (a few samples of this study predate the infection). Cell type and time point are not known. The gene calls are TRBV7-9 and TRBJ2-7; D not certain. The CDR3 nucleotides read TGTGCCAGCAGCTTAGATCAGGTCTCCTACGAGCAGTACTTC. The encoded protein is CASSLDQVSYEQYF. Full variable domain (rest looked up from reference TRBV7-9 and TRBJ2-7): DTGVSQNPRHKITKRGQNVTFRCDPISEHNRLYWYRQTLGQGPEFLTYFQNEAQLEKSRLLSDRFSAERPKGSFSTLEIQRTEQGDSAMYLCASSLDQVSYEQYFGPGTRLTVT.